This TCR beta chain originates from a study of T cell responses to AZD1222 COVID-19 vaccine. This clone occurred once. The antigen is not known. Sequencing used immunoSEQ multiplex PCR; TCRdb keeps in-frame clones, though not all of them. This sample has 150,000 to 200,000 clones, with roughly 92% found just once. Study-wide points: The donors showed a predominance of white British ancestry and of females, with possible underestimation of clonal diversity. Repertoire sampling was restricted to post-peak T cell response timepoints.

Germline lookup yields CDR1 MGHRA and CDR2 YSYEKL. The CDR3 covers 12 residues. Deletions cut 0 bases from V and 15 bases from J, with 12 bases between. This TCR derives from an adult in good health. The sample consisted of peripheral blood, taken on day 0 of AZD1222 vaccination. The chain combines TRBV4-1 with TRBJ2-1; D gene uncertain. The CDR3 protein is CASSQDNTGLFF. In DNA form, the CDR3 reads TGCGCCAGCAGCCAAGATAATACTGGTCTGTTCTTC.